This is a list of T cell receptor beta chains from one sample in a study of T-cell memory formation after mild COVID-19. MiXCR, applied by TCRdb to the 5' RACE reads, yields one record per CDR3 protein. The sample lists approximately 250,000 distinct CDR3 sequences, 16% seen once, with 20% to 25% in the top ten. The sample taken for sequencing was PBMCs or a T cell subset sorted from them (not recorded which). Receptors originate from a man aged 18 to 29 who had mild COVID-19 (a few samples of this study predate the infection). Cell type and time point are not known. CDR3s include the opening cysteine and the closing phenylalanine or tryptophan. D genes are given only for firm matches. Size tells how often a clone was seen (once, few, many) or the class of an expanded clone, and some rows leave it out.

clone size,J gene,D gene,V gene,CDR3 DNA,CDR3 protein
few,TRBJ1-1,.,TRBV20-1,TGCAGTGCTAGAGTCCAGGGTGAAGCTTTCTTT,CSARVQGEAFF
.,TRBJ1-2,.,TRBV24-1,TGTGCCACCAGTGACGGGAGGTATGGCTACACCTTC,CATSDGRYGYTF
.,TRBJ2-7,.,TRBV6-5,TGTGCCAGCAGTTACACCGGGACTTCCTACGAGCAGTACTTC,CASSYTGTSYEQYF
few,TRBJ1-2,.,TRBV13,TGTGCCAGCAGAGAACAGGGAGGGGACCTCACCTATGGCTACACCTTC,CASREQGGDLTYGYTF
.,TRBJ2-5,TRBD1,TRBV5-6,TGTGCCAGCAGCTTGGGTCAGGGGGCAGAGACCCAGTACTTC,CASSLGQGAETQYF
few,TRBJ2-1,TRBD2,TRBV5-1,TGCGCCAGCGGCCTGAGCGGGGGAGGGAATGAGCAGTTCTTC,CASGLSGGGNEQFF
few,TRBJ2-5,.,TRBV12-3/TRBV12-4,TGTGCCAGCAGTTGGACAGAAGGGACCCAGTACTTC,CASSWTEGTQYF
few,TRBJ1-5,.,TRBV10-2,TGCGCCAGCAGCCCCGGGGGGGCAGAACAGCCCCAGCATTTT,CASSPGGAEQPQHF
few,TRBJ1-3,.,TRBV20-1,TGCAGTGCTAGCCCCGCAGGAGACTCTGGAAACACCATATATTTT,CSASPAGDSGNTIYF
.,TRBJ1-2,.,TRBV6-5,TGTGCCAGCAGTTACAGGACAGAATATGGCTACACCTTC,CASSYRTEYGYTF